This T cell receptor (beta chain) was sequenced in a study of T cell responses to AZD1222 COVID-19 vaccine. General study findings and limits: Donors were largely white British and mainly female; clonal diversity was possibly underestimated. Only 5 to 7 individuals given AZD1222 were seropositive at baseline. Repertoire sampling happened only post peak T cell response. The reported proportion of spike-specific TCRs targeting unmutated variant regions was nearly half.

The germline V gene has CDR1 SGHTA and CDR2 FQGNSA. The J segment lost 0 bases and the V segment lost 0 bases, leaving 7 bases of the junction unmatched. The CDR3 length is 19 residues. Assay used: immunoSEQ multiplex PCR; TCRdb lists only in-frame clones, some missing. Of about 140,000 clones listed, more than 80% are singletons. This clone has a handful of counts. Its target is not known. The receptor was derived from an adult in good health. Sequences were derived from peripheral blood, sampled on day 0 of MenACWY control vaccination. This chain uses TRBV7-2 with TRBJ2-6, with 8 bases lining up with TRBD1. CDR3: CASSLAIQGAGSGANVLTF. The CDR3 DNA follows: TGTGCCAGCAGCTTAGCGATCCAGGGGGCCGGCTCTGGGGCCAACGTCCTGACTTTC.